The entry below gives a single TCR beta chain sequence along with its context. Participants reported their clinical history, and cohort assignment relied on those reports. In the original analysis: By means of reference gene primer amplification, nucleated cell counts were estimated. This table comes from immunoSEQ multiplex PCR, and its TCRdb copy is limited to in-frame clones, with some not included. For V, J and clone size, that table is used; D and trimming come from the DNA. The sample has hundreds of thousands of clones, approximately 80% seen once. The V segment lost 0 bases and the J segment 5 bases; nucleotides outside the gene matches: 7. Germline V lookup: CDR1 LGHDT, CDR2 YNNKEL (reference sequence). The length of the CDR3 is 17 residues. The sample originates from a study of blood T cell repertoires in COVID-19.

The J gene is TRBJ2-2, the V gene TRBV3-1 (or the pseudogene TRBV3-2), with 9 bases that match TRBD2. Sequenced material: PBMCs or T cells enriched from blood (not recorded which). The source is a man in his thirties or forties with acute COVID-19. The CDR3 DNA follows: TGTGCCAGCAGCCAAGAATCTAGCGGGGTATGGACCGGGGAGCTGTTTTTT. It translates to CASSQESSGVWTGELFF.